The entry that follows covers one T cell receptor (beta chain) sequence. Authors' methods: By means of reference gene primer amplification, nucleated cell counts were estimated. The data were produced by immunoSEQ multiplex PCR, yet TCRdb's version contains in-frame clones alone and is incomplete. V, J and clone size reflect that table, while D and trimming were determined from the DNA. The sample yields about 190,000 clones, about 80% seen once. These data originate in a study of blood T cell repertoires in COVID-19. Across the study: Italy, Spain and the United States were the sources of the convalescent and acute COVID-19 samples. From T cells, B-cell-depleted T cells, or PBMCs came the material, which was cDNA or gDNA.

The V end was cut by 7 bases, the J end by 6 bases, with 19 bases between. CDR1 and CDR2 from the germline V gene are SGHTA and FQGNSA. The CDR3 covers 16 residues. Sequenced sample: peripheral blood. The TCR was taken from a man in his sixties with acute or convalescent COVID-19. The rearrangement links TRBV7-2 to TRBJ1-6, with a tentative D call TRBD1 (5 bases). The DNA for the CDR3 is TGTGCCAGCACCCTGGGGCCTGGCGGGGGTAATTCACCCCTCCACTTT. Translation gives CASTLGPGGGNSPLHF.